This paragraph reports one T cell receptor (beta chain). Germline V gene sequence: CDR1 SNHLY, CDR2 FYNNEI. The CDR3 has 15 residues. The junction had 9 bases not matched to a gene; V was cut back by 4 bases and J by 9 bases. The sample originates from a study of memory CD4+ T cells and cytomegalovirus serostatus. The sort gate was single viable CD3+CD4+CD8-CD45RO+ cells for memory CD4+ T cells. Clones were sequenced by immunoSEQ multiplex PCR, and TCRdb holds only the in-frame ones, with some missing. The profile shows roughly 50,000 clones, around 79% of them singletons. Sequenced material: memory CD4+ T cells from blood. This TCR came from an adult in good health and CMV-seronegative. V and J are TRBV2 and TRBJ2-1, with TRBD1 matching over 10 bases. CDR3 DNA: TGTGCCAGCAGTGCCTTCCGACAGGGGGCGGGTGAGCAGTTCTTC. The encoded protein is CASSAFRQGAGEQFF.